This paragraph reports one TCR beta chain. This sample is drawn from a study of response to subunit inactivated influenza vaccine. Each CDR3 protein gets one entry after TCRdb re-called the RT-PCR reads with MiXCR. This sample has roughly 190,000 distinct CDR3 sequences, with roughly 14% found just once. The sequenced sample was CD8+ T cells sorted from PBMCs, obtained less than 6 days after vaccination. This TCR was recovered from a man aged 45-65 years who received an inactivated influenza vaccine.

In DNA, the CDR3 is TGTGCCAGCAGTTCCATAGTATCCTACGAGCAGTACTTC. This sequence encodes CASSSIVSYEQYF. The rearrangement joins TRBV28 to TRBJ2-7; D gene uncertain. Germline CDR1 and CDR2: MDHEN and SYDVKM. This CDR3 is built from 13 residues. V was clipped by 4 bases and J by 1 base, with 8 bases between them.